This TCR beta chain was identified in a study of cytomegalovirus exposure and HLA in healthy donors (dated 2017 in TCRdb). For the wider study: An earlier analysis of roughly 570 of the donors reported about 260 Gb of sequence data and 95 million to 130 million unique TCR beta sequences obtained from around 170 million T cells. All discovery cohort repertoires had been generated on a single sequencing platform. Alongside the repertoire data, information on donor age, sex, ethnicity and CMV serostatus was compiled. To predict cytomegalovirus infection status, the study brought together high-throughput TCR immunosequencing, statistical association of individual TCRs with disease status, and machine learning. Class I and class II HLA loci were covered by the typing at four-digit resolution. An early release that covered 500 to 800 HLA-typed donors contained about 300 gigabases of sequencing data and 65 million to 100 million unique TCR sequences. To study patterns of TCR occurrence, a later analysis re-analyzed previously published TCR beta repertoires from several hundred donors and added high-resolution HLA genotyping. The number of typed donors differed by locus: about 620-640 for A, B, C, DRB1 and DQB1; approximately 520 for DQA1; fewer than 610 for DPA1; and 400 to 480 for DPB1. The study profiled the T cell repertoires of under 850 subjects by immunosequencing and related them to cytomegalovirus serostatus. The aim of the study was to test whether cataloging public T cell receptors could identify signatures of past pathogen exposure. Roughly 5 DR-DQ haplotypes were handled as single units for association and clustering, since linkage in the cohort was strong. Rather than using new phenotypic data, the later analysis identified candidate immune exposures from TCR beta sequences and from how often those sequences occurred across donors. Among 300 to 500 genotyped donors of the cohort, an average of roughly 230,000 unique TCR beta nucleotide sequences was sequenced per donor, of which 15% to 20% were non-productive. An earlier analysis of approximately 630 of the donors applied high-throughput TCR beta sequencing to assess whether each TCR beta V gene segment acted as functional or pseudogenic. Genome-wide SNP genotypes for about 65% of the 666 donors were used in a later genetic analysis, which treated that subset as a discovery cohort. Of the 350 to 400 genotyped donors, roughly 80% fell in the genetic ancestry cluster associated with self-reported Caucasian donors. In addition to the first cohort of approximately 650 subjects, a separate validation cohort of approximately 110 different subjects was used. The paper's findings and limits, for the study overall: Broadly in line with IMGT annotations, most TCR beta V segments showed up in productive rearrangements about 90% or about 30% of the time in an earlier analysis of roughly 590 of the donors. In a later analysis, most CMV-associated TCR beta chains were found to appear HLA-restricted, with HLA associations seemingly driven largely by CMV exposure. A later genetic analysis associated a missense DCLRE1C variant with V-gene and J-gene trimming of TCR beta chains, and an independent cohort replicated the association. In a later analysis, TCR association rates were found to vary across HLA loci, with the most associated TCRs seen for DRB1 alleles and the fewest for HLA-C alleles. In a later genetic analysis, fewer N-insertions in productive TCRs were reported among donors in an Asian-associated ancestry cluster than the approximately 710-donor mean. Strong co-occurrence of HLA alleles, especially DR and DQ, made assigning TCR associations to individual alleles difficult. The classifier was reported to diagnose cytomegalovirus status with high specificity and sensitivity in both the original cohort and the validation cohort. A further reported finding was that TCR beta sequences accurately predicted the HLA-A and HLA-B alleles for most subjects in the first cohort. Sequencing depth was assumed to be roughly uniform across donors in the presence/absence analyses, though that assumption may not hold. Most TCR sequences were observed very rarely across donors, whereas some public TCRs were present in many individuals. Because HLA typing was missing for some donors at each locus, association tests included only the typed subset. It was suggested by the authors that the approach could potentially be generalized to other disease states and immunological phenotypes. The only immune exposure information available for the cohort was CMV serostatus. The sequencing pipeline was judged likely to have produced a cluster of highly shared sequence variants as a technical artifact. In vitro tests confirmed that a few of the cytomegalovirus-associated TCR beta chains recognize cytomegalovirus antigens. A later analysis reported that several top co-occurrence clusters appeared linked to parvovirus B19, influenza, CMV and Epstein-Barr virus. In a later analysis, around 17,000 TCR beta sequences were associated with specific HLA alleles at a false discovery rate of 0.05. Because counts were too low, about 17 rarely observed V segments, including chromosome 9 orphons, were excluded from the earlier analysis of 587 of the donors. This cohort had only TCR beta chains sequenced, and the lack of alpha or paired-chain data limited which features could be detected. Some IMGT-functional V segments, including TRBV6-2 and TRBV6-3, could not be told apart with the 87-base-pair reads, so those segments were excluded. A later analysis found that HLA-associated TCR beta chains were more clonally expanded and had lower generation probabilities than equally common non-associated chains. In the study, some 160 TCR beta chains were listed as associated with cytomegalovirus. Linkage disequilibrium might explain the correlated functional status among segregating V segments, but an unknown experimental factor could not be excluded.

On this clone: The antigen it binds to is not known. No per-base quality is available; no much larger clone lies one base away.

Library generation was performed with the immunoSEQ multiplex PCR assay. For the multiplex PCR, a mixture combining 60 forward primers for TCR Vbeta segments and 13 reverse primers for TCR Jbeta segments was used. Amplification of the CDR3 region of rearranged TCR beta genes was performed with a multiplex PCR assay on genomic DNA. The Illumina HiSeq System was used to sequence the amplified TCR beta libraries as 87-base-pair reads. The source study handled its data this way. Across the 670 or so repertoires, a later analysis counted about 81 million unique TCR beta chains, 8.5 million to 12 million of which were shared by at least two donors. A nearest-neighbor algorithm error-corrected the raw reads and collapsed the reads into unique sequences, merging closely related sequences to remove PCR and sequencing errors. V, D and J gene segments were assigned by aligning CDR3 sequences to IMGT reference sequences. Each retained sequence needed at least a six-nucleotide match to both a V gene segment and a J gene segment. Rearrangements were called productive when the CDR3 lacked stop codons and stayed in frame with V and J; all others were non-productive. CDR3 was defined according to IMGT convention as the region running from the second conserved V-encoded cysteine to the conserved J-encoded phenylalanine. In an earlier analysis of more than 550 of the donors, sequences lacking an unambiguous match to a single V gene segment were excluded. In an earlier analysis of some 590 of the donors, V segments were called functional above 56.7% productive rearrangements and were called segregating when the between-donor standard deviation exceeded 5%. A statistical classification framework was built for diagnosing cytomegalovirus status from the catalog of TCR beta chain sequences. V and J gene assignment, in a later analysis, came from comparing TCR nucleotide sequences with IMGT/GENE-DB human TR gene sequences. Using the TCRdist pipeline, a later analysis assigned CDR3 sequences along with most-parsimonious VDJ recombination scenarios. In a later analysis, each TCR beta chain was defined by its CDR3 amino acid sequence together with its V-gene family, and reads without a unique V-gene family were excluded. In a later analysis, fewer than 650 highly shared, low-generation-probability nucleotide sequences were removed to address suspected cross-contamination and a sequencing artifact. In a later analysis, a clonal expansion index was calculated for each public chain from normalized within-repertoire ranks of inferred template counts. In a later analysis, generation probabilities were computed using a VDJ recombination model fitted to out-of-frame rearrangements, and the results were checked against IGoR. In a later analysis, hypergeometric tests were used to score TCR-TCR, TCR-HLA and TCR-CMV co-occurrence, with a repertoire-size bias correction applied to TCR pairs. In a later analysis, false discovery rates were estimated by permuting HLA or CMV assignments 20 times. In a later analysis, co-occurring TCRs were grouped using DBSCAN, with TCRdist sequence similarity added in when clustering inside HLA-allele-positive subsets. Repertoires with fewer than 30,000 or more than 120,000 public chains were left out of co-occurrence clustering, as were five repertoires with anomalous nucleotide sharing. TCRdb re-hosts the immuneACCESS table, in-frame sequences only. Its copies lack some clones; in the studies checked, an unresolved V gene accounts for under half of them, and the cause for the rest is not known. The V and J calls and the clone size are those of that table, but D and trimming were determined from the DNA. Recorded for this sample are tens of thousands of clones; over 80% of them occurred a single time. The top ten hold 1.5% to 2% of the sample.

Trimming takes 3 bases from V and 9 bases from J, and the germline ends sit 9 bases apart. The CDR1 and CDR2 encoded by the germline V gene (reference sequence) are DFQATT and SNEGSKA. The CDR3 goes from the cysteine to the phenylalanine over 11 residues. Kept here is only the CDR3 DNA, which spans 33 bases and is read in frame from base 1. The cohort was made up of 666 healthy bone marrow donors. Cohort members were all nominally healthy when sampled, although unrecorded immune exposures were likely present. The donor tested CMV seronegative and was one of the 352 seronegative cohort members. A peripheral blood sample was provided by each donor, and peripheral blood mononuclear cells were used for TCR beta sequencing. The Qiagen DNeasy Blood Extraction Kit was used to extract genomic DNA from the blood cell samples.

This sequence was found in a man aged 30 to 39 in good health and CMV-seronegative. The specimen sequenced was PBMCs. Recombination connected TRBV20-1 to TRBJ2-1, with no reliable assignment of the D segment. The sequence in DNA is TGCAGTGCTAGGAGAAGCCGTGAGCAGTTCTTC. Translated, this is CSARRSREQFF.